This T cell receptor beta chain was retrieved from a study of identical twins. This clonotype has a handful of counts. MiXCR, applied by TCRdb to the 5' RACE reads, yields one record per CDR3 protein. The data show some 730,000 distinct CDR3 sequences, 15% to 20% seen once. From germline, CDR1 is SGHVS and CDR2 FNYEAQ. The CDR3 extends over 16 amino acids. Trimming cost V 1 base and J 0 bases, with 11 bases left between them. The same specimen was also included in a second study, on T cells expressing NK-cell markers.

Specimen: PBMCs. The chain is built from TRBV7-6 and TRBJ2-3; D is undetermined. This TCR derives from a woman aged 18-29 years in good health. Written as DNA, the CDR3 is TGTGCCAGCAGCTTAGACGTGGCTTTTAGCACAGATACGCAGTATTTT. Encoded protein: CASSLDVAFSTDTQYF.